This T cell receptor (beta chain) was recorded in a study of blood T cell repertoires in COVID-19. Germline lookup yields CDR1 SGHTA and CDR2 FQGNSA. This CDR3 spans 13 amino acids. Germline trimming cut 5 bases from V and 8 bases from J; bases unmatched to any gene: 8. Assay used: immunoSEQ multiplex PCR; TCRdb lists only in-frame clones, some missing. The profile shows about 170,000 clones, about 80% of them singletons. This clone appeared a few times. The sequencing input was peripheral blood. The TCR sequence derives from a man in his sixties or seventies with active or convalescent COVID-19. The chain uses TRBV7-2 and TRBJ1-1, with 7 nucleotides matching TRBD1. CDR3: CASSRDREQEAFF. The CDR3 nucleotides are TGTGCCAGCAGCCGCGACAGGGAACAAGAAGCTTTCTTT.